The rows below give T cell receptor beta chains drawn from one sample of a study of CD8 T cells in ankylosing spondylitis. TCRdb used MiXCR to reprocess the 5' RACE reads, holding one entry per CDR3 protein. The table lists 250,000 or so distinct CDR3 sequences, 20% to 30% of them singletons. The sequenced sample was blood, either unsorted or a sorted T cell fraction (not recorded which). The origin of the receptors is a male donor with ankylosing spondylitis or in good health (not recorded which). Both conserved end residues are part of each CDR3.

TRBV28,TRBJ1-1,CASGRQGVEAFF
TRBV6-1,TRBJ2-2,CASGPGSVWTGELFF
TRBV6-5,TRBJ2-2,CASSYSGLRNTGELFF
TRBV20-1,TRBJ2-7,CSARRDSYEQYF
TRBV6-1,TRBJ2-7,CASSLGLAGASSYEQYF
TRBV12-3/TRBV12-4,TRBJ2-1,CASSLLDPATEQFF
TRBV9,TRBJ1-2,CASRGTSYGYTF
TRBV29-1,TRBJ1-4,CSVGHRTNEKLFF
TRBV6-1,TRBJ1-2,CASTAGARYGYTF
TRBV12-3/TRBV12-4,TRBJ2-5,CASRNAYGKETQYF
TRBV6-1,TRBJ2-3,CASSELGTSGTDTQYF
TRBV5-1,TRBJ2-1,CASSSPDRGKDEQFF
TRBV9,TRBJ1-5,CASTIPLGHSNQPQHF
TRBV28,TRBJ1-4,CASSLRTGALEKLFF
TRBV20-1,TRBJ1-2,CSAPNPGTEWGYTF
TRBV10-3,TRBJ2-1,CATHRDRESIEQFF
TRBV20-1,TRBJ2-1,CSAILAGGNEQFF
TRBV20-1,TRBJ1-5,CSAQGRGSNQPQHF
TRBV25-1,TRBJ2-3,CASGDPFLDTQYF
TRBV5-1,TRBJ2-3,CASGRQGVIDTQYF